This T cell receptor beta chain was recovered during a study of shared clonotypes between healthy human individuals. Whole-study findings and limits: Generally, estimated richness proved larger in naive subsets than it did in memory subsets.

Repertoires were generated with immunoSEQ multiplex PCR, while TCRdb's copy carries only in-frame clones and drops some. This sample yields over 2 million clones, of which roughly 95% are seen a single time; 0.1% to 0.15% belongs to the top ten. CDR1 is DFQATT, CDR2 SNEGSKA, per germline (reference sequence). The CDR3 extends over 11 amino acids. Trimming shortened V by 5 bases and J by 4 bases, and 8 bases separated the two germline ends. Note on this clone: As yet, its antigen is unknown.

V usage is TRBV20-1 and J usage is TRBJ2-5; no clear D. The TCR originated in a man aged 18 to 35 in good health. Sequencing used naive CD4+ T cells sorted from blood. The subset here: CD45RA+ positively selected. The CDR3 coding sequence is TGCAGTGCTCAGGTTTTAGAGACCCAGTACTTC. This gives the protein CSAQVLETQYF.